What follows is one T cell receptor (beta chain) and its context. Its antigen is unidentified. Researchers ran the PCR with 60 Vbeta and 13 Jbeta primers. Generated by immunoSEQ multiplex PCR, the TCRdb table keeps only in-frame clones and is missing some. The data contain around 230,000 clones, approximately 79% of them singletons. This sample stems from a study of cytomegalovirus exposure and HLA in healthy donors. Study details: The Caucasian-associated ancestry cluster contained about 80% of the roughly 400 genotyped donors. Study conclusions and caveats: There were some public TCRs occurring in many donors, but most TCR sequences were rare. Later analysis suggested links between common viral pathogens and several top significant clusters. TCR beta V- and J-gene trimming was later associated with a missense DCLRE1C variant.

The CDR3 consists of 13 residues. V dropped 5 bases and J dropped 4 bases, with 13 bases sitting between them. Germline V gives CDR1 SGDLS, CDR2 YYNGEE. V gene TRBV9 combines with J gene TRBJ2-7, with D maybe TRBD1 (6 bases). What was sequenced was PBMCs. The receptor comes from a male donor in good health and CMV-seronegative. CDR3 loop: CASSLGGTYEQYF. In DNA form, the CDR3 reads TGTGCCAGCAGTCTAGGGGGAACATACGAGCAGTACTTC.